Listed below are T cell receptor beta chains from one sample, sequenced in a study of vaccination and CD4 T cells after COVID-19. Their target antigens are unknown. TCRdb called the PCR reads again in MiXCR, with one record for every CDR3 protein. Of around 4,600 distinct CDR3 sequences in the sample, around 50% were seen once. The sample consisted of CD4+ T cells from blood, cultured in vitro. All receptors derive from a human donor in good health. CDR3s leave out the opening cysteine and the closing phenylalanine or tryptophan.

TRBJ2-1 TRBV6-5 ASSSDGASSYNEQF
TRBJ1-1 TRBV10-3 AISEGPRGEAF
TRBJ1-5 TRBV7-6 ASSLEVGQYQPQH
TRBJ2-7 TRBV6-2/TRBV6-3 ASSPGQVPYEQY
TRBJ2-3 TRBV20-1 SARDPRGLRTDTQY
TRBJ1-5 TRBV7-2 ASSNAPNQPQH
TRBJ1-1 TRBV20-1 SARPLGENTEAF
TRBJ2-7 TRBV6-4 ASRNYGARSSYEQY
TRBJ1-5 TRBV20-1 SARSPLRDRDYQEPQH
TRBJ2-3 TRBV18 ASSPGTGTDTQY
TRBJ2-1 TRBV20-1 SASGRGQTEQF
TRBJ1-5 TRBV4-3 ASSRTVSNQPQH
TRBJ2-7 TRBV7-2 ASSLGTSGVEQY
TRBJ1-5 TRBV20-1 SAYRGFNQPQH
TRBJ1-1 TRBV6-2/TRBV6-3 ASRYTGLNTEAF
TRBJ2-3 TRBV15 ATSRGGSHGTDTQY
TRBJ2-2 TRBV27 ASSLWGTHTGELF
TRBJ1-1 TRBV12-3/TRBV12-4 ASSASGTGHTEAF
TRBJ1-2 TRBV27 ASSLRGGAGGYT
TRBJ2-7 TRBV6-1 ASSKSPWGQTYEQY
TRBJ1-2 TRBV6-1 ASTRTTRDYGYT
TRBJ1-5 TRBV21-1 ASSKVMRGNQPQH
TRBJ2-7 TRBV4-1 ASSQLTETYEQY
TRBJ1-5 TRBV6-5 ASSYSQSGEQPQH
TRBJ2-5 TRBV20-1 SARDGGGGPETQY
TRBJ1-1 TRBV19 ASRQGVNTEAF
TRBJ1-2 TRBV19 ASSPDGRGNYGYT
TRBJ2-3 TRBV20-1 SARMLAGGPTDTQY
TRBJ1-2 TRBV18 ASSPETTTPNGYT
TRBJ2-1 TRBV28 ASSLSVIPYNEQF
TRBJ1-1 TRBV10-3 AISTLSGTEAF
TRBJ1-6 TRBV20-1 SARISRGGYNSPLH
TRBJ2-5 TRBV6-1 ASSDTGEVETQY
TRBJ2-7 TRBV7-8 ASSLAEAIYEQY
TRBJ2-5 TRBV15 ATSRGAGETQY
TRBJ1-2 TRBV28 ASSPSWGNYGYT
TRBJ1-6 TRBV7-2 ASSPRGSSYNSPLH
TRBJ1-2 TRBV6-1 ASSGAYSGQKNYGYT
TRBJ2-2 TRBV6-5 ASSYYNRDNGELF
TRBJ2-3 TRBV6-1 ASSPGTSGTDTQY
TRBJ1-2 TRBV12-3/TRBV12-4 ASSLTGTAKGYT
TRBJ2-3 TRBV11-2 ASTLSGRAQDTQY